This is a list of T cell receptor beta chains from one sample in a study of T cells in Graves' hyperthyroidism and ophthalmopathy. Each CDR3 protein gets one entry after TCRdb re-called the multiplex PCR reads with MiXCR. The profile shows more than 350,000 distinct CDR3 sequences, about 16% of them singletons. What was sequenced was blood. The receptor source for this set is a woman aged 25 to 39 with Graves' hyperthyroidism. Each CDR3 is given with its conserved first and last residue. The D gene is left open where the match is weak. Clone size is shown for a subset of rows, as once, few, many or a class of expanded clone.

DNA: TGCAGTGCCCCACACCCGGACAGGCTCTCCTACGAGCAGTACTTC; CDR3: CSAPHPDRLSYEQYF; D: TRBD1; V: TRBV20-1; size: few; J: TRBJ2-7
DNA: TGTGCCAGCAGTTACTCTCGGACTAGCGGGGCCTACGAGCAGTACTTC; CDR3: CASSYSRTSGAYEQYF; D: TRBD2; V: TRBV6-5; size: .; J: TRBJ2-7
DNA: TGTGCCAGCAGCTATTCGACTGCTGGGAGTGGCTACACCTTC; CDR3: CASSYSTAGSGYTF; D: .; V: TRBV11-2; size: .; J: TRBJ1-2
DNA: TGTGCCAGCAGTACATTAGCGGGAGGGGTTGGTGAGCAGTTCTTC; CDR3: CASSTLAGGVGEQFF; D: TRBD2; V: TRBV28; size: many; J: TRBJ2-1
DNA: TGTGCCAGCAGTGAGTCACTTGTCCCGCAGTATTTT; CDR3: CASSESLVPQYF; D: .; V: TRBV25-1; size: .; J: TRBJ2-3
DNA: TGTGCCAGCAGCCCCAGTGGGCCCCGAGGGAACTATGGCTACACCTTC; CDR3: CASSPSGPRGNYGYTF; D: .; V: TRBV3-1; size: many; J: TRBJ1-2
DNA: TGTGCCAGCAAGAGGGTATCGAACACCGGGGAGCTGTTTTTT; CDR3: CASKRVSNTGELFF; D: .; V: TRBV27; size: .; J: TRBJ2-2
DNA: TGCAGCGTTGGGTCCGATGATGGCGGGATAGTGTCCGGGGAGCTGTTTTTT; CDR3: CSVGSDDGGIVSGELFF; D: .; V: TRBV29-1; size: few; J: TRBJ2-2
DNA: TGTGCCAGCAGTGTTTTAGCGGGACAAGAGACCCAGTACTTC; CDR3: CASSVLAGQETQYF; D: TRBD2; V: TRBV2; size: many; J: TRBJ2-5
DNA: TGTGCCAGCAGCTTAGCGATTGGACTAGCGGGATCAGTAGGGGACAATGAGCAGTTCTTC; CDR3: CASSLAIGLAGSVGDNEQFF; D: TRBD2; V: TRBV7-8; size: many; J: TRBJ2-1
DNA: TGTGCCAGCAGTGCCCCCGGACAGGGTTACTACGAGCAGTACTTC; CDR3: CASSAPGQGYYEQYF; D: TRBD1; V: TRBV6-1; size: many; J: TRBJ2-7
DNA: TGTGCCAGCAGTTTAGCGATAAGGGTCAATGAGCAGTTCTTC; CDR3: CASSLAIRVNEQFF; D: .; V: TRBV27; size: many; J: TRBJ2-1
DNA: TGCGCCAGCAGTGAGGTTGGAAAGACCCAGTACTTC; CDR3: CASSEVGKTQYF; D: .; V: TRBV10-1; size: .; J: TRBJ2-5
DNA: TGTGCCGGGGGACAGAGCAATAATTCACCCCTCCACTTT; CDR3: CAGGQSNNSPLHF; D: TRBD1; V: TRBV6-1; size: .; J: TRBJ1-6
DNA: TGTGCCAGCAGTCTCAACTATGGCTACACCTTC; CDR3: CASSLNYGYTF; D: .; V: TRBV12-3/TRBV12-4; size: many; J: TRBJ1-2
DNA: TGTGCCAGCAGCCAAGACGGGCTCCAAGAGACCCAGTACTTC; CDR3: CASSQDGLQETQYF; D: .; V: TRBV4-2; size: .; J: TRBJ2-5
DNA: TGTGCCAGCGGGGGGACTTCTTCAACCGACTGGGACATTCAGTACTTC; CDR3: CASGGTSSTDWDIQYF; D: .; V: TRBV2; size: many; J: TRBJ2-4
DNA: TGTGCCACCAATTCCGACACTGAAGCTTTCTTT; CDR3: CATNSDTEAFF; D: .; V: TRBV6-1; size: many; J: TRBJ1-1
DNA: TGCGCCAGCAGCTTGGACTCCGGGGGCTCGACCTACGAGCAGTACTTC; CDR3: CASSLDSGGSTYEQYF; D: .; V: TRBV5-1; size: many; J: TRBJ2-7
DNA: TGTGCCAGCAGCCCAACGAGACTAGCAGGCTCCTACAATGAGCAGTTCTTC; CDR3: CASSPTRLAGSYNEQFF; D: TRBD2; V: TRBV6-1; size: many; J: TRBJ2-1
DNA: TGCAGTGCTCACGGACTTAGCACAGATACGCAGTATTTT; CDR3: CSAHGLSTDTQYF; D: .; V: TRBV20-1; size: many; J: TRBJ2-3
DNA: TGCAGTGCTGCTAGCGTTTCCTACGAGCAGTACTTC; CDR3: CSAASVSYEQYF; D: .; V: TRBV20-1; size: many; J: TRBJ2-7
DNA: TGTGCCAGCAGCTTCTCGACTAGCGGTTACAATGAGCAGTTCTTC; CDR3: CASSFSTSGYNEQFF; D: TRBD2; V: TRBV7-9; size: many; J: TRBJ2-1
DNA: TGTGCCATCAGTGAGTCTGGGGCCAGTGGAGGAAACACCATATATTTT; CDR3: CAISESGASGGNTIYF; D: .; V: TRBV10-3; size: many; J: TRBJ1-3
DNA: TGTGCCAGCAGCGCGGGGAACTCCTATAATTCACCCCTCCACTTT; CDR3: CASSAGNSYNSPLHF; D: .; V: TRBV7-8; size: few; J: TRBJ1-6
DNA: TGTGCCAGCAGTTACAGGCGGGAGCCCTACAATGAGCAGTTCTTC; CDR3: CASSYRREPYNEQFF; D: TRBD2; V: TRBV6-6; size: few; J: TRBJ2-1
DNA: TGTGCCAGCAGTTTTCAAGGACTAGCGGGAGGACAAACCGGGGAGCTGTTTTTT; CDR3: CASSFQGLAGGQTGELFF; D: TRBD2; V: TRBV7-2; size: many; J: TRBJ2-2
DNA: TGTGCCAGCAGCTTAGTATACGTGGATACGCAGTATTTT; CDR3: CASSLVYVDTQYF; D: .; V: TRBV11-2; size: many; J: TRBJ2-3
DNA: TGTGCCAGCAGCCTGGGACAGGTATACAATCAGCCCCAGCATTTT; CDR3: CASSLGQVYNQPQHF; D: TRBD1; V: TRBV2; size: many; J: TRBJ1-5
DNA: TGTGCCAGCAGTGAACAGCGCTATGGCTACACCTTC; CDR3: CASSEQRYGYTF; D: .; V: TRBV2; size: .; J: TRBJ1-2
DNA: TGTGCCCGACAAGGACGCTCAGGCTCTGGAAACACCATATATTTT; CDR3: CARQGRSGSGNTIYF; D: .; V: TRBV3-1; size: .; J: TRBJ1-3
DNA: TGTGCCAGCAGCTTAATGGCCTCGGGACTAGCGGGAGAAGGCTCCTACGAGCAGTACTTC; CDR3: CASSLMASGLAGEGSYEQYF; D: TRBD2; V: TRBV7-3; size: .; J: TRBJ2-7
DNA: TGTGCCTGGAGTGCCTATAAAACGAACAGGGGAACCTTCTCTGGAAACACCATATATTTT; CDR3: CAWSAYKTNRGTFSGNTIYF; D: TRBD1; V: TRBV30; size: .; J: TRBJ1-3
DNA: TGCAGTGCTAGTTTTCCGGGAGGTTACAATGAGCAGTTCTTC; CDR3: CSASFPGGYNEQFF; D: TRBD2; V: TRBV20-1; size: many; J: TRBJ2-1
DNA: TGCAGTGCTCCAACTAGCGGGAGTTTGTTTGGAGAGACCCAGTACTTC; CDR3: CSAPTSGSLFGETQYF; D: TRBD2; V: TRBV20-1; size: many; J: TRBJ2-5
DNA: TGCGCCAGCAGCTTTGGGGGGGATGCTAACTATGGCTACACCTTC; CDR3: CASSFGGDANYGYTF; D: .; V: TRBV5-1; size: many; J: TRBJ1-2
DNA: TGTGCCAGCAGCTTGGGGGAGGTTCAGCCCCAGCATTTT; CDR3: CASSLGEVQPQHF; D: .; V: TRBV7-6; size: few; J: TRBJ1-5
DNA: TGCAGCGCGGGACAGATAAACACCGGGGAGCTGTTTTTT; CDR3: CSAGQINTGELFF; D: TRBD1; V: TRBV29-1; size: .; J: TRBJ2-2
DNA: TGTGCCTGGAGGGACCGCCGCTCTGGAAACACCATATATTTT; CDR3: CAWRDRRSGNTIYF; D: .; V: TRBV30; size: few; J: TRBJ1-3
DNA: TGTGCCAGCAGTTCTAGACTAGCGGGAGGGCATGAGCAGTTCTTC; CDR3: CASSSRLAGGHEQFF; D: TRBD2; V: TRBV28; size: many; J: TRBJ2-1
DNA: TGTGCCAGCAGTGGACTATATGGCAATCAGCCCCAGCATTTT; CDR3: CASSGLYGNQPQHF; D: .; V: TRBV2; size: many; J: TRBJ1-5
DNA: TGTGCCTGGAGTGGTCCGGCTGAAGCTTTCTTT; CDR3: CAWSGPAEAFF; D: .; V: TRBV30; size: many; J: TRBJ1-1
DNA: TGTGCCAGCAGCCGCTCTCTTGCAACTAATGAAAAACTGTTTTTT; CDR3: CASSRSLATNEKLFF; D: .; V: TRBV3-1; size: .; J: TRBJ1-4
DNA: TGCGCCAGCAGCCCAGGTGGACAGGGTGGAACTGAAGCTTTCTTT; CDR3: CASSPGGQGGTEAFF; D: TRBD1; V: TRBV5-1; size: .; J: TRBJ1-1
DNA: TGTGCCAGCAGCTGGGCATTGGGTGAGGGCACAGATACGCAGTATTTT; CDR3: CASSWALGEGTDTQYF; D: .; V: TRBV5-4; size: .; J: TRBJ2-3
DNA: TGTGCCAGCAGCTCCCCATCGAAAGGCAACTATGGCTACACCTTC; CDR3: CASSSPSKGNYGYTF; D: .; V: TRBV5-4; size: few; J: TRBJ1-2
DNA: TGTGCCAGCAGCCAAAACCTAGCGGGAGGGTCCAATGAGCAGTTCTTC; CDR3: CASSQNLAGGSNEQFF; D: TRBD2; V: TRBV3-1; size: many; J: TRBJ2-1
DNA: TGCAGTGCTAGACCCGGCACAGACCGAGGGGGCTACACCTTC; CDR3: CSARPGTDRGGYTF; D: .; V: TRBV20-1; size: .; J: TRBJ1-2
DNA: TGTGCCAGCAGCCCCACCGGGACAGGGACCACCGGGGAGCTGTTTTTT; CDR3: CASSPTGTGTTGELFF; D: TRBD1; V: TRBV6-2/TRBV6-3; size: few; J: TRBJ2-2
DNA: TGTGCCAGCCGTTCCGGGTCTACCTCCTACGAGCAGTACTTC; CDR3: CASRSGSTSYEQYF; D: .; V: TRBV19; size: few; J: TRBJ2-7
DNA: TGTGCCAGCAGCGTAGAGGGCGGGAGGGCTCCGGAGACCCAGTACTTC; CDR3: CASSVEGGRAPETQYF; D: TRBD2; V: TRBV9; size: .; J: TRBJ2-5
DNA: TGTGCCAGCAGCCAAGATAGCGGGACCTACAATGAGCAGTTCTTC; CDR3: CASSQDSGTYNEQFF; D: TRBD2; V: TRBV3-1; size: few; J: TRBJ2-1
DNA: TGTGCCATCAGTTCCGCCTCCGGGACAGGGAAGACCGAGCAGTACTTC; CDR3: CAISSASGTGKTEQYF; D: TRBD1; V: TRBV10-3; size: many; J: TRBJ2-7
DNA: TGCGCCAGCAGTGCTACCGGGACAGGGGCGGAGAACACCATATATTTT; CDR3: CASSATGTGAENTIYF; D: TRBD1; V: TRBV5-1; size: .; J: TRBJ1-3
DNA: TGTGCCACCTCACCACGACCGCGAATAGCACTGTGTAGCAATCAGCCCCAGCATTTT; CDR3: CATSPRPRIALCSNQPQHF; D: .; V: TRBV24-1; size: many; J: TRBJ1-5
DNA: TGTGCCAGTAATGAGGGTTCCTACAATGAGCAGTTCTTC; CDR3: CASNEGSYNEQFF; D: .; V: TRBV19; size: .; J: TRBJ2-1
DNA: TGTGCCAGCAGGGTTTGGACTAGCGGGAGCCTTTACTTC; CDR3: CASRVWTSGSLYF; D: TRBD2; V: TRBV6-1; size: few; J: TRBJ2-5
DNA: TGTGCCATCAGGTTGCGGGAGGTCGACACCGGGGAGCTGTTTTTT; CDR3: CAIRLREVDTGELFF; D: TRBD2; V: TRBV10-3; size: .; J: TRBJ2-2
DNA: TGTGCCAGCAGAGGCGCGGGTAGCTCCTACGAGCAGTACTTC; CDR3: CASRGAGSSYEQYF; D: .; V: TRBV7-9; size: .; J: TRBJ2-7